These T cell receptor beta chains were read from a single sample in a study of Graves' ophthalmopathy and Graves' hyperthyroidism. TCRdb re-called the multiplex PCR reads through MiXCR, storing one row per CDR3 protein. Here the sample spans 600,000 to 700,000 distinct CDR3 sequences, over 40% being singletons. The specimen sequenced was peripheral blood. These receptors all come from an adult man with Graves' ophthalmopathy. CDR3s leave out the opening cysteine and the closing phenylalanine or tryptophan. Clone size is shown for a subset of rows, as once, few, many or a class of expanded clone.

V | size | CDR3
TRBV25-1 | . | ASSFGQGPADTQY
TRBV19 | few | ASKVELAGEETQY
TRBV29-1 | . | SVTGGYT
TRBV9 | many | ASSVGRGSAQETQY
TRBV25-1 | . | ASMDSANYGYT
TRBV5-1 | many | ASSEEYPGSYGYT
TRBV20-1 | . | SASGGGYGYT
TRBV6-5 | . | ASSYDRDRAYEQY
TRBV2 | few | ASSEYEKLF
TRBV7-3 | few | ASSSTGFGELF
TRBV2 | many | ASTGGLRRTEAF
TRBV20-1 | many | SARALSGTGLN
TRBV19 | few | ASSSRRYPYNEQF
TRBV6-5 | . | ASSYRGNEQY
TRBV4-3 | few | ASSQERGAGGSGANVLT
TRBV25-1 | . | ASSFGQGAEPQH
TRBV7-2 | . | ASSPGGRALH
TRBV29-1 | . | SVGQGGGETQY
TRBV7-8 | many | ASSLVAGSNSYEQY
TRBV29-1 | many | SSRDNYEQY
TRBV20-1 | few | SARGYLGDDRASGANVLT
TRBV11-3 | . | ASSTPLGLAGGQETQY
TRBV7-2 | many | ASSWRAGQETQY
TRBV5-1 | . | ASSLRQAPNTGELY
TRBV6-1 | . | AGSDNYGYT
TRBV25-1 | many | ASSDGVGTGGIFAYNSPLH
TRBV6-1 | . | ASGFGLYGYT
TRBV10-3 | . | ASPGPAPDNSPLH
TRBV15 | many | ATSSPRLMYEQY
TRBV2 | . | ASSETSGTALH
TRBV5-6 | many | ASSFRFQETQY
TRBV20-1 | many | SASWGAHEQY
TRBV12-3/TRBV12-4 | many | ASSSRVYGYT
TRBV19 | . | ASSTSGPY
TRBV7-3 | . | ASSQGRTSGVTGELF
TRBV19 | . | ASSIGGGYPLNGYT
TRBV29-1 | . | SVVPRPSSEAF
TRBV7-9 | few | ASNRRGTYVLT
TRBV29-1 | many | SVWGRDYEKLF
TRBV5-1 | many | ASRGESELF